This T cell receptor (beta chain) was sequenced for a study of identical twins. General study results and limits: The study reached conclusions through statistical analysis that was cross-sectional, not following the same donors.

A single record per CDR3 protein comes from TCRdb applying MiXCR to the 5' RACE reads. This table has 640,000 or so distinct CDR3 sequences, roughly 6.2% appearing once. As concerns this clonotype: Its antigen is as yet unknown.

Sequencing was carried out using naive T cells sorted from blood. The receptor comes from a man aged 18 to 30 in good health.

The CDR3, as DNA: TGTGCCAGCAGTTCGCCAGGACAGTTATTCACTTATAGCAATCAGCCCCAGCATTTT. This translates into CASSSPGQLFTYSNQPQHF. This sequence joins TRBV6-5 and TRBJ1-5; D is perhaps TRBD1 (6 bases). The CDR3 contains 19 residues. Germline V CDR1 and CDR2: MNHEY, SVGAGI. Trimming shortened V by 4 bases and J by 0 bases, and 22 bases separated the two germline ends.